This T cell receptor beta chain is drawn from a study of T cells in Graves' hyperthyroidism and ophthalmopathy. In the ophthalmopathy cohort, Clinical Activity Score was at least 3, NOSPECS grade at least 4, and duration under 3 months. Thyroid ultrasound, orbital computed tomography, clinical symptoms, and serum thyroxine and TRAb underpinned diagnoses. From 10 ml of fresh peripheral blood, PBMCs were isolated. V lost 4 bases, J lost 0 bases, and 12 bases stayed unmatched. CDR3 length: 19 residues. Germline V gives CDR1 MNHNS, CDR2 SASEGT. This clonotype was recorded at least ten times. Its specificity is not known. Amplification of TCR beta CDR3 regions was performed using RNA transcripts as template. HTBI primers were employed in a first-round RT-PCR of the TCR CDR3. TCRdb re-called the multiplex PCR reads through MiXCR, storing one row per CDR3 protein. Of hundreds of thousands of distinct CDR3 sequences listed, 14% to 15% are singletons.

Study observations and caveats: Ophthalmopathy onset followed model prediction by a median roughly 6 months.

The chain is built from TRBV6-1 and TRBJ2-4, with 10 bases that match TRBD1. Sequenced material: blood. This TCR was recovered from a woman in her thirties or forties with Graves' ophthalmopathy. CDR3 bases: TGTGCCAGCAGTGTAACCGGGACAGGGGTTGGAGGAGCCAAAAACATTCAGTACTTC. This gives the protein CASSVTGTGVGGAKNIQYF.